The 27 T cell receptor beta chains below all came from one sample that was sequenced in a study of T cell changes during pregnancy in multiple sclerosis. Profiling relied on immunoSEQ multiplex PCR, and the TCRdb table lists in-frame clones only, not all of them. The table records around 95,000 clones, about 90% of them present only once. The material was peripheral blood, obtained after pregnancy. Receptors were obtained from a female donor with multiple sclerosis, enrolled in a pregnancy study.

The chain recombines TRBV5-1 with TRBJ1-4; D is perhaps TRBD1 (5 bases). The V gene lost 3 bases and the J gene lost 0 bases, with 9 bases spanning the gap. The CDR3 is made up of 15 amino acids. Germline V gives CDR1 SGHRS, CDR2 YFSETQ. The CDR3 is CASSYGAATNEKLFF. The CDR3 coding sequence is TGCGCCAGCAGCTATGGGGCAGCAACTAATGAAAAACTGTTTTTT.

The genes are TRBV28 and TRBJ1-4; D possibly corresponds to TRBD1 (6 bases). Germline values: CDR1 MDHEN, CDR2 SYDVKM. Trimming shortened V by 3 bases and J by 3 bases, and 20 bases separated the two germline ends. The CDR3 has 18 amino acids. The CDR3 DNA reads as TGTGCCAGCAGTTTCCCCCGTACAGGGTCATACCCTAATGAAAAACTGTTTTTT. Its translation is CASSFPRTGSYPNEKLFF. The full variable domain, with the rest looked up from reference TRBV28 and TRBJ1-4, is DVKVTQSSRYLVKRTGEKVFLECVQDMDHENMFWYRQDPGLGLRLIYFSYDVKMKEKGDIPEGYSVSREKKERFSLILESASTNQTSMYLCASSFPRTGSYPNEKLFFGSGTQLSVL.

The rearrangement uses TRBV4-2 and TRBJ2-1; weak D call: TRBD2 (6 bases). Germline-derived CDR1 and CDR2 are LGHNA and YNFKEQ. V lost 4 bases and J lost 4, with 14 bases in between. The CDR3 covers 15 residues. This CDR3 reads CASSLGLREYNEQFF. CDR3 nucleotide sequence: TGTGCCAGCAGCCTTGGGTTGCGGGAATACAATGAGCAGTTCTTC.

The chain combines TRBV28 with TRBJ1-3; D is possibly TRBD1 (6 bases). The germline V gene encodes CDR1 MDHEN and CDR2 SYDVKM. This CDR3 has 17 residues. Trimming left V 6 bases short and J 0 bases short, with 18 bases between. The DNA of the CDR3 is TGTGCCAGCAGCGCGCCCGGGACATCGAGCTCTGGAAACACCATATATTTT. Encoded protein: CASSAPGTSSSGNTIYF.

The J gene is TRBJ1-4, the V gene TRBV30; TRBD1 matches at 7 bases. From germline, CDR1 is GTSNPN and CDR2 SVGIG (reference sequence). The junction had 11 bases not matched to a gene; V was cut back by 5 bases and J by 8 bases. This CDR3 contains 14 residues. The CDR3 coding sequence is TGTGCCTGGGGAGGGAACAGGGGTTTGGAAAAACTGTTTTTT. Its translation: CAWGGNRGLEKLFF. Complete variable domain (other parts from reference TRBV30 and TRBJ1-4): SQTIHQWPATLVQPVGSPLSLECTVEGTSNPNLYWYRQAAGRGLQLLFYSVGIGQISSEVPQNLSASRPQDRQFILSSKKLLLSDSGFYLCAWGGNRGLEKLFFGSGTQLSVL.

This clone was picked up one time. This chain uses TRBV7-8 with TRBJ1-2; perhaps TRBD1 as D (5 bases). The V gene's germline CDR1 is SGHVS and CDR2 FQNEAQ. The CDR3 is 15 amino acids. The V and J ends lost 0 bases and 3 bases respectively, with 11 bases between them. CDR3 bases: TGTGCCAGCAGCTTAGCGCTAGGGGATCACTATGGCTACACCTTC. The encoded protein is CASSLALGDHYGYTF.

This clone was seen a single time. The V gene is TRBV7-8, the J gene TRBJ2-7; the match to TRBD1 covers 8 bases. Trimming cost V 2 bases and J 9 bases; bases outside gene matches: 6. The germline gives CDR1 SGHVS, CDR2 FQNEAQ. The CDR3 contains 13 residues. For the CDR3, the DNA is TGTGCCAGCAGCTTAACCTACGGACAGGGGCAGTACTTC. As protein: CASSLTYGQGQYF.

This chain uses TRBV6-6 with TRBJ2-7; 14 bases are a match to TRBD2. The junction had 5 bases not matched to a gene; V was cut back by 5 bases and J by 5 bases. Germline CDR1 is MNHNY and CDR2 is SVGAGI (reference sequence). CDR3 length: 15 residues. The CDR3 spells CASSKPGLAGDEQYF. In DNA form, the CDR3 reads TGTGCCAGCAGTAAACCGGGACTAGCGGGAGACGAGCAGTACTTC.

The gene calls are TRBV4-3 and TRBJ2-2, with 8 positions matching TRBD2. After removal of 0 bases from V and 7 bases from J, the junction contained 10 bases not matched to a gene. The CDR3 length is 17 residues. Germline V lookup: CDR1 LGHNA, CDR2 YSLEER. As DNA, the CDR3 is TGCGCCAGCAGCCAAGAGGCCCGGGGGGGCCGGAACGGGGAGCTGTTTTTT. It encodes CASSQEARGGRNGELFF.

V gene TRBV13 combines with J gene TRBJ1-1; D gene uncertain. V was clipped by 7 bases and J by 5 bases, with 11 bases between them. The V gene's germline CDR1 is PRHDT and CDR2 FYEKMQ (reference sequence). The CDR3 is made up of 12 amino acids. CDR3 amino acids: CASTPGGTEAFF. The CDR3 nucleotides read TGTGCCAGCACTCCAGGAGGGACTGAAGCTTTCTTT.

The rearrangement joins TRBV18 to TRBJ2-2; possible D gene TRBD2, 5 bases. V was cut by 6 bases and J by 7 bases, with 15 bases left in between. Germline loops: CDR1 KGHSH, CDR2 LQKENI. The CDR3 runs to 14 residues. The CDR3 bases are TGTGCCAGCTCTGGCCGGGGAGCGGACGGGGAGCTGTTTTTT. As protein: CASSGRGADGELFF.

The rearrangement links TRBV2 to TRBJ1-5; D ambiguous. Germline lookup yields CDR1 SNHLY and CDR2 FYNNEI. V was shortened by 5 bases and J by 6 bases, with 17 bases between the two germline ends. The CDR3 totals 15 residues. This CDR3 reads CASSLEAPVRQPQHF. CDR3 nucleotide sequence: TGTGCCAGCAGTTTGGAGGCGCCTGTGCGTCAGCCCCAGCATTTT.

This chain connects TRBV11-2 to TRBJ2-3, with 7 bases fitting TRBD1. CDR1 is SGHAT and CDR2 is FQNNGV in the germline V gene. CDR3 length equals 17 residues. The J segment lost 4 bases and the V segment lost 5 bases, leaving 15 bases of the junction unmatched. The CDR3 loop is CASSPTLEAGGADTQYF. The CDR3 nucleotides are TGTGCCAGCAGCCCCACCCTAGAGGCAGGGGGAGCAGATACGCAGTATTTT.

The chain employs TRBV28 and TRBJ1-1, with 11 bases fitting TRBD1. The V segment lost 2 bases and the J segment 4 bases; nucleotides outside the gene matches: 0. This CDR3 is 14 amino acids long. Per germline, CDR1 MDHEN and CDR2 SYDVKM. CDR3 nucleotides: TGTGCCAGCAGTTTAGGACAGGGGGCCACTGAAGCTTTCTTT. It translates to CASSLGQGATEAFF.

As DNA, the CDR3 is TGTGCCAGCAGCCCCCGGGGGGGCCAACCGGGAGGCTACACCTTC. Translation gives CASSPRGGQPGGYTF. The V and J genes are TRBV9 and TRBJ1-2; a possible D gene is TRBD1 (6 bases). Germline V CDR1 and CDR2: SGDLS, YYNGEE. Trimming removed 4 bases from V and 8 bases from J, with 21 bases in between. The CDR3 extends over 15 amino acids.

J is TRBJ2-1 and V is TRBV4-1, with D possibly TRBD2 on 5 matching bases. The germline CDR1 and CDR2 sequences are MGHRA and YSYEKL. V gave up 4 bases and J gave up 11 bases, with 18 bases separating them. This CDR3 contains 14 residues. CDR3 region: CASSLMTSGLQQFF. The CDR3 DNA reads TGCGCCAGCAGCCTGATGACGAGCGGTCTTCAGCAGTTCTTC.

The CDR3 is CATSREANYGYTF. The CDR3, as DNA: TGTGCCACCAGCAGAGAAGCAAACTATGGCTACACCTTC. The chain carries TRBV15 and TRBJ1-2; D unclear. The CDR3 runs 13 residues. CDR1 and CDR2 from the germline V gene are LNHNV and YYDKDF (reference sequence). V lost 0 bases and J 2 bases, leaving 4 bases between the germline ends.

The chain joins TRBV6-5 to TRBJ2-7, with 11 bases fitting TRBD1. CDR1 is MNHEY and CDR2 is SVGAGI in the germline V gene. The ends lost 10 bases at V and 6 bases at J; junction bases unmatched: 5. The CDR3 length is 12 residues. The CDR3 bases are TGTGCCACTGGGACAGGGGGGGGCGAGCAGTACTTC. Protein product: CATGTGGGEQYF.

This chain joins TRBV5-8 and TRBJ1-6, with D hard to call. Germline assignment: CDR1 SGHTS and CDR2 YDEGEE. The CDR3 covers 17 residues. Trimming stripped 0 bases from V and 3 bases from J, with 13 bases between. The DNA for the CDR3 is TGTGCCAGCAGCTTGGCCGGGGTTACAGACTATAATTCACCCCTCCACTTT. Translated, it gives CASSLAGVTDYNSPLHF.

V gene TRBV11-3 combines with J gene TRBJ2-7; D is undetermined. From germline, CDR1 is SGHNT and CDR2 YENEEA. This CDR3 has 12 amino acids. The V gene lost 2 bases and the J gene lost 4 bases, with 6 bases spanning the gap. CDR3 coding DNA: TGTGCCAGCAGCTTAAGCCCTTACGAGCAGTACTTC. Residues: CASSLSPYEQYF. Together with reference TRBV11-3 and TRBJ2-7, the CDR3 gives the full variable domain: EAGVVQSPRYKIIEKKQPVAFWCNPISGHNTLYWYLQNLGQGPELLIRYENEEAVDDSQLPKDRFSAERLKGVDSTLKIQPAELGDSAVYLCASSLSPYEQYFGPGTRLTVT.

The rearrangement joins TRBV5-6 to TRBJ1-1, with D unresolved. Germline V gene data show CDR1 as SGHDT and CDR2 as YYEEEE. With 6 bases removed from V and 7 bases from J, the gap between germline ends came to 16 bases. This CDR3 region has 13 residues. The CDR3 region has the DNA TGTGCCAGCAACCATTCCCCCCGAGGTGAAGCTTTCTTT. This codes for CASNHSPRGEAFF.

The V and J genes are TRBV28 and TRBJ1-5; unclear D gene. Germline V lookup: CDR1 MDHEN, CDR2 SYDVKM. The V and J ends lost 6 bases and 6 bases respectively, with 9 bases between them. The CDR3 loop spans 12 amino acids. The CDR3 DNA reads as TGTGCCAGCAGACCCGAGGGTCAGCCCCAGCATTTT. It translates to CASRPEGQPQHF.

The gene calls are TRBV5-6 and TRBJ2-1; 7 bases map to TRBD2. The ends lost 0 bases at V and 9 bases at J; junction bases unmatched: 6. The germline CDR1 and CDR2 sequences are SGHDT and YYEEEE. This CDR3 is built from 14 residues. The CDR3, as DNA: TGTGCCAGCAGCTTGGGCGGGAGTTCAGGTGAGCAGTTCTTC. This gives the protein CASSLGGSSGEQFF.

J is TRBJ2-5 and V is TRBV10-3; 12 bases are a match to TRBD2. Per germline, CDR1 ENHRY and CDR2 SYGVKD. J was trimmed by 2 bases and V by 6 bases; bases with no gene match: 4. This CDR3 has 15 residues. CDR3 protein: CAISVTSGGQETQYF. The CDR3 DNA sequence: TGTGCCATCAGCGTTACTAGCGGGGGGCAAGAGACCCAGTACTTC.

The chain recombines TRBV6-5 with TRBJ2-5, with a weak D call TRBD2 (5 bases). From germline, CDR1 is MNHEY and CDR2 SVGAGI. With 2 bases removed from V and 2 bases from J, the gap between germline ends came to 9 bases. This CDR3 has 14 amino acids. The CDR3 is CASSYDGEQETQYF. CDR3 bases: TGTGCCAGCAGTTACGATGGGGAGCAAGAGACCCAGTACTTC.

This chain joins TRBV21-1 and TRBJ2-7; the table assigns TRBD2, which was not confirmed against the DNA. TRBV21-1 is annotated as a pseudogene. The CDR3 consists of 15 residues. CDR3 residues: CASSNQRGASGEQYF. In nucleotides, the CDR3 is TGTGCCAGCAGCAACCAGCGGGGGGCCTCTGGGGAGCAGTACTTC.

The genes are TRBV7-9 and TRBJ1-2, with TRBD1 matching 8 bases. The CDR3 is 15 amino acids. The ends lost 5 bases at V and 2 bases at J; junction bases unmatched: 7. Germline CDR1 and CDR2: SEHNR and FQNEAQ (reference sequence). This CDR3 is CASSTWTGQNYGYTF. CDR3 sequence (DNA): TGTGCCAGCAGCACCTGGACAGGGCAGAACTATGGCTACACCTTC.